Given below is one T cell receptor beta chain in context. Its antigen is not known. The data were obtained in a study of cytomegalovirus exposure and HLA in healthy donors. Study overall: Early release data held 75 million to 90 million unique TCRs from HLA-typed donors.

PCR amplification relied on 60 Vbeta primers (plus 13 Jbeta primers). Profiled with immunoSEQ multiplex PCR; TCRdb holds only in-frame clones, not every one. The sample shows some 150,000 clones, around 82% of them seen only once. Study-wide points: Diagnosis of cytomegalovirus status made by the classifier reportedly showed high specificity and sensitivity.

This receptor was taken from a woman aged 50 to 60 in good health and CMV-seropositive. The sample comprised PBMCs.

In nucleotides, the CDR3 is TGTGCCAGCAGGACTAGCGGGGCCTACAATGAGCAGTTCTTC. It encodes CASRTSGAYNEQFF. The chain has TRBV6-1 and TRBJ2-1; 11 bases fit TRBD2. V trimming: 6 bases; J trimming: 2 bases; junction bases outside the gene matches: 0. Germline CDR1 reads MNHNS; CDR2 reads SASEGT. The CDR3 is 14 residues long.